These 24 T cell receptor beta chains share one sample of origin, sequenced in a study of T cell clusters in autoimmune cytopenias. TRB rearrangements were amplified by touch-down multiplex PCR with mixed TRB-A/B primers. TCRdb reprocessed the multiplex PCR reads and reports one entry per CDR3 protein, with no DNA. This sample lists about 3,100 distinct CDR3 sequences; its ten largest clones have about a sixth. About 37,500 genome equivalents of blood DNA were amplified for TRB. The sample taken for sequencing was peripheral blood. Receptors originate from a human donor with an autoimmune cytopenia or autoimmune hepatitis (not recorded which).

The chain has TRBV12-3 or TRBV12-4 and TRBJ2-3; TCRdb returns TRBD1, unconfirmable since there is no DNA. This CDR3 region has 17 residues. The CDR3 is CASSFLAGGLSTDTQYF.

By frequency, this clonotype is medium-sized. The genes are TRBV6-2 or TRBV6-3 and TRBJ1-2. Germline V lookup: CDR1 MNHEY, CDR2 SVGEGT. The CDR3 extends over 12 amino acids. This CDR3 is CASRGFNYGYTF.

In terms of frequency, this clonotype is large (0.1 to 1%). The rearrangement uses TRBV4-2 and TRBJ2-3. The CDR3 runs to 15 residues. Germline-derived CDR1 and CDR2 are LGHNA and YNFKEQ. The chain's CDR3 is CASSQEQTSTDTQYF.

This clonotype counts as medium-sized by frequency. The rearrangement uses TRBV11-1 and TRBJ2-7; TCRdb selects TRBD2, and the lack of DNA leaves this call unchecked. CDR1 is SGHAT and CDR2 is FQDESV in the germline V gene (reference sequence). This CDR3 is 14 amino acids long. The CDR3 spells CASSPPDLSYEQYF.

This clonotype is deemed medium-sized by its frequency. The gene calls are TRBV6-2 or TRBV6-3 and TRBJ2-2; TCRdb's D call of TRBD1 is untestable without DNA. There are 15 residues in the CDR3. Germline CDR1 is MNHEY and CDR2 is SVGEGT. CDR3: CASSIGGTNTGELFF.

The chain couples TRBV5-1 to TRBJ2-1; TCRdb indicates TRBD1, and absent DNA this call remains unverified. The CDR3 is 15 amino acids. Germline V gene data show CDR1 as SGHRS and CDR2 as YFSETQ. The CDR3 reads CASSLGQGAFNEQFF.

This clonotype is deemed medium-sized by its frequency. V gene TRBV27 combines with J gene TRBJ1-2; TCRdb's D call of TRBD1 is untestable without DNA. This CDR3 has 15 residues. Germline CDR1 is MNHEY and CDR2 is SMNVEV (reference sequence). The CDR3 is CASSLHRDSPGGYTF.

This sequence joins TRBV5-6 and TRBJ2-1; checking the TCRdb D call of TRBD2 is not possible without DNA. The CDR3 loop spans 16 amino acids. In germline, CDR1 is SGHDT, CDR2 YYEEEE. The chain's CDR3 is CASNYRTGSSYNEQFF.

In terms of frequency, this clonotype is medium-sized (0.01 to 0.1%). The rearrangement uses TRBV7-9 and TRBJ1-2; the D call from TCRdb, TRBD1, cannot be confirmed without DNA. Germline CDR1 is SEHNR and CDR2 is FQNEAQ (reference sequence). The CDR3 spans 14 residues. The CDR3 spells CASSGPRDEGGYTF. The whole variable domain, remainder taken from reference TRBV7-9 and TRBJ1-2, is DTGVSQNPRHKITKRGQNVTFRCDPISEHNRLYWYRQTLGQGPEFLTYFQNEAQLEKSRLLSDRFSAERPKGSFSTLEIQRTEQGDSAMYLCASSGPRDEGGYTFGSGTRLTVV.

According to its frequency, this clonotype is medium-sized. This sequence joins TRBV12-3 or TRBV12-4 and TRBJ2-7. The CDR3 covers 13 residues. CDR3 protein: CASSLAGSTEQYF.

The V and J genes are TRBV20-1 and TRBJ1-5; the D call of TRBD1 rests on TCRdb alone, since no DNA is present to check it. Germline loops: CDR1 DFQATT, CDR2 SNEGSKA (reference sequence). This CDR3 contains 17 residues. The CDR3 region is CSARERLPGTGNQPQHF.

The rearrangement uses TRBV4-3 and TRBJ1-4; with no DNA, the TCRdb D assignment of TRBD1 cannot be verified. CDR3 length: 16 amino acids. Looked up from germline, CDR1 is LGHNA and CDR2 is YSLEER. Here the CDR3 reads CASSQARQSANEKLFF.

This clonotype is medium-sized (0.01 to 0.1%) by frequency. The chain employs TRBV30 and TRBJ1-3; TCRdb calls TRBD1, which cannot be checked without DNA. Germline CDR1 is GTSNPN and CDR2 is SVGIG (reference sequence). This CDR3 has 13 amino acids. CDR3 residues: CGSRPPSGNTIYF.

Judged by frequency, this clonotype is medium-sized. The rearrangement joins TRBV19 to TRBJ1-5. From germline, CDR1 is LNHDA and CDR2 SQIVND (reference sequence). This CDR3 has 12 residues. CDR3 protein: CASGYSNQPQHF.

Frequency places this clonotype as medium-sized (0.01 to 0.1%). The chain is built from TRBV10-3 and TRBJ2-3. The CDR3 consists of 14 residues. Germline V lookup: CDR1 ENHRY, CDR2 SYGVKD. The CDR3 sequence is CVTQSEASTDTQYF.

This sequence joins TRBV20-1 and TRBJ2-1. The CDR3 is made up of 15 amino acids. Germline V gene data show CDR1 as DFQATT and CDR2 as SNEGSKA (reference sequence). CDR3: CSARVPLAVYNEQFF.

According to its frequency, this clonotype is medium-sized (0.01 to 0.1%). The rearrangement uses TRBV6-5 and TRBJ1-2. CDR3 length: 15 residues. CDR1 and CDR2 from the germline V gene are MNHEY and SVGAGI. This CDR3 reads CASSSLMRNSAGYTF.

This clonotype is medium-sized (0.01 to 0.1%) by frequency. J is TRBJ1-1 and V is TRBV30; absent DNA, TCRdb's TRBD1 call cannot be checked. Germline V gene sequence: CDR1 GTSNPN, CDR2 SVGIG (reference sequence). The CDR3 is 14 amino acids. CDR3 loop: CAWSPGQGSSEAFF.

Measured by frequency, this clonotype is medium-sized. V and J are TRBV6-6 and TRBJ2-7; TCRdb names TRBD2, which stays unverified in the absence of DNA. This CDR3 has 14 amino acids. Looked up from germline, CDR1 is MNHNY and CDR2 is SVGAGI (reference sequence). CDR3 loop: CASSPGTSGVEQYF.

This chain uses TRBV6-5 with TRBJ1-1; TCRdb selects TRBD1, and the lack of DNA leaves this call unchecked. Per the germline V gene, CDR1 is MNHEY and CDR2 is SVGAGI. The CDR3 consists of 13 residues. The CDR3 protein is CASSMIPDTEAFF.

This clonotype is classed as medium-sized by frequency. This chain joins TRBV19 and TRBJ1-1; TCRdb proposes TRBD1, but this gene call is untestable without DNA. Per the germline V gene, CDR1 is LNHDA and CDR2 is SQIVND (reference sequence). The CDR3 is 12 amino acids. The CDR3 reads CASIAGASEAFF.

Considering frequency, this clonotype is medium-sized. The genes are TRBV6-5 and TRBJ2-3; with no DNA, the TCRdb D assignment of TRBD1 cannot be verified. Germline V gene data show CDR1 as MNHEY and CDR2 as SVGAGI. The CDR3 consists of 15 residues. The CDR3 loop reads CASSRRDRSTDTQYF.

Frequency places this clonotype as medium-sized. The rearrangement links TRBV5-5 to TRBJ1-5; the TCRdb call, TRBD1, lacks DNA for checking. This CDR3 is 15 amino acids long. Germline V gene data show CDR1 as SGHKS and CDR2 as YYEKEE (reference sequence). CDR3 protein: CASSVRDIKNQPQHF.

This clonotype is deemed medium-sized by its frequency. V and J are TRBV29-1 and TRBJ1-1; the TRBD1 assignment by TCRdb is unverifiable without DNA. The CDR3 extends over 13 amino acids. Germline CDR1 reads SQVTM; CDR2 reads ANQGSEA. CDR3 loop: CSVTGTLNTEAFF.